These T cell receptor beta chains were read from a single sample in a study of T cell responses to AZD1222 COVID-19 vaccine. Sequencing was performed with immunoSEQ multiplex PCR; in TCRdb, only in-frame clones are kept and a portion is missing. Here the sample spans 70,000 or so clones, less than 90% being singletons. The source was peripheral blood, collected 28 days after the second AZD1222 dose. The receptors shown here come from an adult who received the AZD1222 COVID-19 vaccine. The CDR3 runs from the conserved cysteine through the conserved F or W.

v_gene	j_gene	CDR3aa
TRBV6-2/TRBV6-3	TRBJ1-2	CASSYTGIGGGGYTF
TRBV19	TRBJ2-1	CASSIRSGSFHEQFF
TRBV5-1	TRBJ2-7	CASSLLDRSYEQYF
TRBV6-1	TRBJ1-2	CASSERSNYGYTF
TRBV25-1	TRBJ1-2	CASHSGDGYTF
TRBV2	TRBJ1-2	CASSHDNRGANYGYTF
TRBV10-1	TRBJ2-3	CASSESPGWDTQYF
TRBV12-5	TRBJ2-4	CASAAGGAGKNIQYF
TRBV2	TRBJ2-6	CASSADYSGANVLTF
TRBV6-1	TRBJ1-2	CASSEVSQGVILYGYTF
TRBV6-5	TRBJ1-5	CASRDRGNQPQHF
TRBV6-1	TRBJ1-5	CASSGLGTGVRQNQPQHF
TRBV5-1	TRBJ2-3	CASSYLMIAGGADTQYF
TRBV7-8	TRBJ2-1	CASSPGTSGSKEFF
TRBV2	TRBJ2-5	CASVASGGQETQYF
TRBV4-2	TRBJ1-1	CASSHGTAEAFF
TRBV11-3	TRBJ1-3	CASSFSFGNTDTIYF
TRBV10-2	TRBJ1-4	CASSPHSGTEKLFF
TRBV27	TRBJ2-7	CASSLSYPLANSYEQYF
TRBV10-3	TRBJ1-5	CAISEDGGSAQPQHF
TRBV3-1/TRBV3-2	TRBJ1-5	CASSQEGQVGQPQHF
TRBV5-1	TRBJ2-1	CASRAETYNEQFF
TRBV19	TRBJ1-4	CASSEDRRTGEKLFF
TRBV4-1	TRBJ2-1	CASSQDGLAVGNEQFF
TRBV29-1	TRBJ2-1	CSAPGQGASYNEQFF
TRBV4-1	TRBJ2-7	CASSQVRSGYEQYF
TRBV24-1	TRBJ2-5	CATSDSAGETQYF
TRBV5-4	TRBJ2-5	CASSPGPRQETQYF
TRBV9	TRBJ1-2	CASSAQGNYGYTF
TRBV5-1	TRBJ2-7	CASSFQLRTGLPYEQYF
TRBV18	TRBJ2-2	CASSPRGTGNTGELFF